This T cell receptor (beta chain) was found in a study of blood T cell repertoires in COVID-19. About the study: Sites across the United States, Italy and Spain contributed samples from acute and convalescent COVID-19. PBMCs, B-cell-depleted T cells, or T cells provided the cDNA or gDNA that made up the material.

Under the authors' procedure: Amplifying reference gene primers gave estimates of nucleated cell counts. Some clones are missing from TCRdb's copy, which holds only in-frame ones; the method was immunoSEQ multiplex PCR. The V and J calls and the clone size are those of that table, but D and trimming were determined from the DNA. The data contain over 120,000 clones, over 85% of them singletons. Germline assignment: CDR1 SGHNT and CDR2 YENEEA. There are 14 residues in the CDR3. With 5 bases clipped from V and 5 bases from J, the junction kept 8 bases outside the gene matches. The chain employs TRBV11-3 and TRBJ2-5; 7 nucleotides align to TRBD1. The sequence came from a human donor in a cohort sampled during active COVID-19. Sequenced sample: peripheral blood. The CDR3 nucleotides read TGTGCCAGCAGCCCCAGGGGGTCGCCGGAGACCCAGTACTTC. Translating it yields CASSPRGSPETQYF.